This T cell receptor (beta chain) originates from a study of beta chain features in type 1 diabetes (dated by TCRdb to the late 2010s). At the level of the whole study: No differences in mean age, gender distribution, total cell number or subset yield were found between patients and healthy donors. A total of some 100,000,000 sorted cells were examined across all samples, and a strong correlation was observed between cell number per subset and RNA yield. Regulatory and stem cell-like memory subsets were obtained from only 8 patients and roughly 8 healthy donors, while naive and central memory subsets were obtained from all 30 or so donors. In the study, TCRB repertoires of sorted circulating CD4+ T cell subsets from recently diagnosed type 1 diabetes patients were compared with those of matched healthy donors.

A single peripheral blood draw of about 116 mL on average was collected from each donor into heparinised tubes. Naive, central memory, regulatory and stem cell-like memory CD4+ T cells were sorted on a BD FACSAria II using a panel including CD45RO, CCR7, CD25, CD127, CD95 and CD27. Purity was above 95% for every sorted population. PBMCs were separated immediately by Lymphoprep density gradient centrifugation and were stained directly, without being cultured. Samples were stained and sorted in pairs, with one healthy donor and one patient per experiment, so that batch effects were minimized. On this clone: What this receptor recognizes is not known. No quality values exist for individual bases; no much larger clone is one base distant.

The entire isolated RNA was reverse transcribed using the High Capacity cDNA Reverse Transcription Kit, and thus expressed TCRB transcripts were sequenced. Deep immunoSEQ sequencing was applied to naive, central memory and regulatory T cell samples, giving an average of roughly 3.5 million total reads per sample. After sorted cells were lysed in RLT buffer, RNA was extracted with DNase-treated RNeasy Micro or Mini kits, with the choice depending on cell number. To prevent cross-contamination, every cell subset was processed on its own, while patient and healthy donor samples were processed together. The immunoSEQ multiplex PCR was used to amplify TCRB sequences from cDNA, yielding 87-bp fragments that span the CDR3 region. Sequencing of the amplicons was done on the Illumina HiSeq platform. The authors processed their data as follows. Synthetic template baselines were used to correct PCR bias computationally, reads within Hamming distance 2 were collapsed together, and singletons that could not be merged were discarded. Reads were aligned against IMGT to assign V, D and J genes, CDR3 length and insertions or deletions at six rearrangement sites. Within each subset, clonotype counts were normalized to sorted cell number, after which true diversity and Gini coefficients were computed with the tcR R package. The overlap coefficient, calculated on TCRB nucleotide sequences, was used to quantify repertoire sharing. TCRdb limited this immuneACCESS table to in-frame rearrangements with V and J called. A share of clones is missing; checked studies link under half to unresolved V genes, and the rest is unexplained. Clone size and V and J calls were adopted from that table, with D and trimming inferred from the DNA. The table for this sample lists tens of thousands of clones; about 70% of them were counted only once. Approximately 2.1% of the sample is in the top ten clones.

CDR1 MNHNY and CDR2 SVGAGI were looked up in the germline V gene (reference sequence). The CDR3, cysteine through phenylalanine, is 12 amino acids long. The only DNA kept is the CDR3, 36 bases in frame from the first base. V loses 5 bases, J loses 6 bases, and the germline ends lie 10 bases apart. Overall study outcomes, separate from this receptor: Because small numbers of individuals were included in the HLA sub-analyses, any influence of HLA type on TCRB rearrangement was left unresolved. Sequencing cDNA rather than genomic DNA could over-represent highly expressing activated cells, although activation and CD3 levels did not differ between groups. Naive, central memory and regulatory TCRB repertoires appeared to be more similar among patients than among healthy donors. In all four CD4+ subsets, TCRB CDR3 length was moderately but significantly shorter in type 1 diabetes patients. Shorter templates might be favored by PCR, yet because patient and control samples were amplified and corrected together, any such skew would affect both groups equally. Patients with type 1 diabetes made fewer insertions and deleted more nucleotides at VDJ recombination sites, implying thymic rearrangement abnormalities.

The source is a woman aged 40 to 49 in good health. Sequenced input: Tregs from blood. In light of the paper, this sample's cell subset or site label describes: regulatory CD4+ T cells. The V and J segments used are TRBV6-6 and TRBJ1-1; no D gene call is confident. The CDR3 here reads CASSQLFAEAFF. In nucleotide form, the sequence is TGTGCCAGCAGTCAACTATTCGCTGAAGCTTTCTTT.